A selection of T cell receptor beta chains follows, all from one sample in a study of cytotoxic CD8 clonotypes in ibrutinib-treated CLL. Libraries were prepared by immunoSEQ multiplex PCR; TCRdb keeps only in-frame clonotypes and omits some of them. The table has 150,000 to 200,000 clones, about 88% seen once. The sample in question was PBMCs, obtained at disease progression, from a patient treated with ibrutinib. These receptors were obtained from a human donor with chronic lymphocytic leukemia. The conserved cysteine and the conserved F or W are not part of the CDR3 here. A D gene is named only where the DNA matches it firmly.

j_call | v_call | d_call | cdr3_aa
TRBJ2-1 | TRBV19 | TRBD2 | ASSPSGRSNEQF
TRBJ2-7 | TRBV15 | . | ATSRLQENEQY
TRBJ2-5 | TRBV6-6 | . | ASSRELEKETQY
TRBJ2-3 | TRBV5-1 | . | ASSPSGDTQY
TRBJ2-6 | TRBV15 | . | ATSRDGVVLSGANVLT
TRBJ1-4 | TRBV10-2 | . | ASSESRDSEKLF
TRBJ1-5 | TRBV2 | TRBD1 | ASRDGTDNQPQH
TRBJ2-3 | TRBV29-1 | TRBD2 | SVERTSPEEDTQY
TRBJ1-1 | TRBV28 | . | ASKLLRLDEAF
TRBJ2-7 | TRBV11-3 | TRBD1 | ASSLGGDSFHEQY
TRBJ2-7 | TRBV7-7 | TRBD2 | ASSPLAGSSYEQY
TRBJ1-2 | TRBV30 | . | AWRRTGSNYGYT
TRBJ2-7 | TRBV5-1 | TRBD1 | ASSLPTQTGLGEQY
TRBJ2-7 | TRBV28 | . | ASGLLRYEQY
TRBJ2-3 | TRBV5-5 | . | ASSLGARTDTQY
TRBJ2-1 | TRBV9 | TRBD2 | ASGTGGTYNEQF
TRBJ2-5 | TRBV7-2 | . | ASSSGRTRDIQETQY
TRBJ1-1 | TRBV6-1 | . | ASTEHGGGTEAF